This is a list of T cell receptor beta chains from one sample in a study of cytomegalovirus exposure and HLA in healthy donors. TCRdb's copy holds only in-frame clones and misses some; the assay was immunoSEQ multiplex PCR. The sample comprises under 200,000 clones, more than 65% of which are singletons, and around 0.52% rests with the top ten. Sequencing used PBMCs. The receptors were gathered from a woman aged 45-59 years in good health and CMV-seronegative. Each CDR3 is given with its conserved first and last residue. The order of the fields is CDR3 protein, CDR3 DNA, J gene, CDR3 length, clone size, V gene, D gene. A D gene is named only where the DNA matches it firmly. Clone size is not always given. Where it is, it says once, few, many or a class for expanded clones.

CATEEDNYGYTF,TGTGCCACCGAGGAGGATAACTATGGCTACACCTTC,TRBJ1-2,12,.,TRBV28,.
CASSSGETNEKLFF,TGTGCCAGCAGCTCGGGGGAAACTAATGAAAAACTGTTTTTT,TRBJ1-4,14,.,TRBV5-4,.
CASSLLAGAVSYEQYF,TGCGCCAGCAGCTTACTAGCGGGAGCGGTGTCCTACGAGCAGTACTTC,TRBJ2-7,16,.,TRBV5-1,TRBD2
CASSTNWRLASADTQYF,TGTGCCAGTAGTACCAACTGGCGACTAGCGAGCGCAGATACGCAGTATTTT,TRBJ2-3,17,.,TRBV19,TRBD2
CASSLGRDTGELFF,TGTGCCAGCAGTTTAGGCAGGGACACCGGGGAGCTGTTTTTT,TRBJ2-2,14,.,TRBV28,.
CASSLESETQYF,TGTGCCAGCAGCTTAGAAAGCGAGACCCAGTACTTC,TRBJ2-5,12,few,TRBV7-9,.
CASSDGWETSGNPASINEQFF,TGTGCCAGCAGTGATGGTTGGGAGACTAGCGGGAATCCTGCTAGTATCAATGAGCAGTTCTTC,TRBJ2-1,21,.,TRBV2,TRBD2
CSVVGGYFGELFF,TGCAGCGTTGTTGGAGGGTATTTCGGGGAGCTGTTTTTT,TRBJ2-2,13,once,TRBV29-1,.
CASSLGQANYNEQFF,TGTGCCAGCAGCTTAGGACAGGCGAATTACAATGAGCAGTTCTTC,TRBJ2-1,15,.,TRBV7-2,.
CATSRDNEGGNEQFF,TGTGCCACCAGCAGAGATAACGAAGGGGGCAATGAGCAGTTCTTC,TRBJ2-1,15,once,TRBV15,.
CASIERWDRGHGYTF,TGTGCCAGCATCGAAAGGTGGGACAGGGGTCATGGCTACACCTTC,TRBJ1-2,15,.,TRBV6-1,TRBD1
CATELRGVGQPQHF,TGTGCCACCGAACTCAGGGGTGTGGGCCAGCCCCAGCATTTT,TRBJ1-5,14,.,TRBV19,.
CASSARTGVSTDTQYF,TGTGCCAGCAGCGCAAGGACAGGGGTTAGCACAGATACGCAGTATTTT,TRBJ2-3,16,.,TRBV9,TRBD1
CASSLRLPGGHQETQYF,TGTGCCAGCAGCTTGAGGTTACCGGGAGGGCATCAAGAGACCCAGTACTTC,TRBJ2-5,17,.,TRBV5-6,TRBD2
CASSTTGTLEYEQYF,TGTGCCAGCAGTACTACCGGGACTCTTGAGTACGAGCAGTACTTC,TRBJ2-7,15,once,TRBV6-5,.
CASSSGTYYEQYF,TGTGCCAGCAGCTCGGGAACTTACTACGAGCAGTACTTC,TRBJ2-7,13,.,TRBV11-3,.
CASRPGQGWNEQFF,TGTGCCAGCAGACCGGGACAGGGGTGGAATGAGCAGTTCTTC,TRBJ2-1,14,.,TRBV27,TRBD1
CASYSVGSSYEQYF,TGTGCCAGTTATTCAGTGGGGAGCTCCTACGAGCAGTACTTC,TRBJ2-7,14,.,TRBV28,.
CASSLGGTAYYEQYF,TGTGCCAGCAGCTTAGGCGGGACAGCCTATTACGAGCAGTACTTC,TRBJ2-7,15,.,TRBV11-2,.
CASSRQGPNYGYTF,TGTGCCAGCTCAAGACAGGGCCCCAACTATGGCTACACCTTC,TRBJ1-2,14,.,TRBV28,TRBD1
CASTLGGEQYF,TGTGCCAGCACCCTCGGGGGCGAGCAGTACTTC,TRBJ2-7,11,once,TRBV2,.
CASSGRAGTDTQYF,TGTGCCAGTAGCGGGAGGGCCGGGACAGATACGCAGTATTTT,TRBJ2-3,14,.,TRBV19,TRBD2
CASSQQARASKDQETQYF,TGTGCCAGCAGCCAACAAGCCAGGGCCTCTAAGGACCAAGAGACCCAGTACTTC,TRBJ2-5,18,few,TRBV13,.
CASSLDLAPSLHF,TGTGCCAGCAGCTTAGATCTGGCACCTTCCCTCCACTTT,TRBJ1-6,13,.,TRBV11-2,.
CASSEFGMDGYTF,TGTGCCAGCAGTGAATTCGGGATGGATGGCTACACCTTC,TRBJ1-2,13,once,TRBV6-1,.
CASSQDLSQAYEQYF,TGTGCCAGCAGCCAAGATCTGAGCCAAGCCTACGAGCAGTACTTC,TRBJ2-7,15,.,TRBV14,.
CASSSNRPREAFF,TGTGCCAGCAGTTCAAACCGACCGAGGGAAGCTTTCTTT,TRBJ1-1,13,.,TRBV27,.
CASSPRTVTGELFF,TGCGCCAGCAGCCCAAGGACAGTCACCGGGGAGCTGTTTTTT,TRBJ2-2,14,once,TRBV5-1,.
CASSRQALTGSGANVLTF,TGTGCCAGCAGTAGACAGGCCCTCACCGGATCTGGGGCCAACGTCCTGACTTTC,TRBJ2-6,18,once,TRBV9,.
CASSEFQGGTGELFF,TGCGCCAGCAGTGAGTTTCAGGGTGGCACCGGGGAGCTGTTTTTT,TRBJ2-2,15,.,TRBV10-1,.
CASSHRDSYNEQFF,TGTGCCAGCAGCCACCGGGACAGCTACAATGAGCAGTTCTTC,TRBJ2-1,14,.,TRBV5-8,TRBD1
CASSPSAGGVGNEQFF,TGTGCCAGCTCACCATCAGCGGGAGGGGTGGGGAATGAGCAGTTCTTC,TRBJ2-1,16,.,TRBV18,TRBD2
CASGNSYRGRNTEAFF,TGTGCCAGCGGTAATTCTTACAGGGGGCGGAACACTGAAGCTTTCTTT,TRBJ1-1,16,.,TRBV7-6,TRBD1
CASRVAGGGELFF,TGCGCCAGCAGGGTAGCGGGAGGCGGGGAGCTGTTTTTT,TRBJ2-2,13,.,TRBV4-1,TRBD2
CASTPHGGDPSYNEQFF,TGTGCCAGCACTCCACACGGGGGGGACCCCTCCTACAATGAGCAGTTCTTC,TRBJ2-1,17,.,TRBV27,TRBD2
CASSPGVAGYNEQFF,TGTGCCAGCTCCCCCGGGGTAGCGGGGTACAATGAGCAGTTCTTC,TRBJ2-1,15,.,TRBV9,TRBD2
CASSFRGGEAGYTF,TGTGCCAGCAGTTTTCGCGGTGGGGAGGCTGGCTACACCTTC,TRBJ1-2,14,few,TRBV28,.
CASSLSLAGSGTDTQYF,TGTGCCAGCAGCTTATCCCTAGCGGGATCGGGCACAGATACGCAGTATTTT,TRBJ2-3,17,.,TRBV13,TRBD2
CASSWGGTSGYTDTQYF,TGTGCCAGCAGTTGGGGGGGGACTAGCGGATACACAGATACGCAGTATTTT,TRBJ2-3,17,.,TRBV28,TRBD2
CASSFTGTGGRSDGYTF,TGTGCCAGCAGCTTTACCGGGACAGGGGGCAGGAGTGATGGCTACACCTTC,TRBJ1-2,17,few,TRBV5-6,TRBD1
CASETGLDRGNSPLHF,TGTGCCAGCGAAACCGGATTGGACAGGGGTAATTCACCCCTCCACTTT,TRBJ1-6,16,.,TRBV7-9,TRBD1
CATTEGAGTDTQYF,TGCGCCACGACGGAGGGGGCGGGCACAGATACGCAGTATTTT,TRBJ2-3,14,.,TRBV5-1,.
CASSLWTRTYEQYF,TGTGCCAGCAGTTTATGGACACGTACCTACGAGCAGTACTTC,TRBJ2-7,14,.,TRBV28,.
CASINLRNEQFF,TGTGCCAGCATCAACCTGCGGAATGAGCAGTTCTTC,TRBJ2-1,12,few,TRBV5-4,.
CASSRQGQGPGELFF,TGTGCCAGCAGTAGGCAGGGACAGGGGCCCGGGGAGCTGTTTTTT,TRBJ2-2,15,.,TRBV11-2,TRBD1
CASSLGDTHQPQHF,TGTGCCAGCAGTTTGGGAGATACCCATCAGCCCCAGCATTTT,TRBJ1-5,14,.,TRBV28,.
CASSSPGREQYF,TGTGCCAGCAGTTCCCCCGGGAGGGAGCAGTACTTC,TRBJ2-7,12,few,TRBV27,TRBD2
CASSALTSTSQLFF,TGTGCCAGCAGCGCGTTAACTTCTACGAGCCAGCTGTTTTTT,TRBJ2-2,14,few,TRBV7-3,.
CASRGTSEETQYF,TGTGCCAGCAGAGGGACTAGCGAGGAGACCCAGTACTTC,TRBJ2-5,13,.,TRBV9,TRBD2
CASYTGVGNTIYF,TGTGCCAGCTATACGGGGGTTGGAAACACCATATATTTT,TRBJ1-3,13,.,TRBV7-6,.
CASALNRWRDSPLHF,TGTGCCAGCGCCCTTAACAGATGGAGGGATTCACCCCTCCACTTT,TRBJ1-6,15,.,TRBV6-5,.
CASSLVMKGDYATNEKLFF,TGTGCCAGCAGCTTAGTCATGAAGGGGGATTATGCAACTAATGAAAAACTGTTTTTT,TRBJ1-4,19,.,TRBV11-2,.
CASSVRDYTYEQYF,TGTGCCAGCAGTGTCCGGGACTATACCTACGAGCAGTACTTC,TRBJ2-7,14,.,TRBV6-4,TRBD2
CASSYVLAPYEQYF,TGTGCCAGCAGTTATGTGCTAGCCCCCTACGAGCAGTACTTC,TRBJ2-7,14,.,TRBV6-6,.
CASSLSGQGSSGANVLTF,TGTGCCAGCAGCTTGTCGGGACAGGGAAGCTCTGGGGCCAACGTCCTGACTTTC,TRBJ2-6,18,.,TRBV7-3,TRBD1
CASSLVQARSYNSPLHF,TGTGCCAGCAGCTTAGTACAGGCCCGCTCCTATAATTCACCCCTCCACTTT,TRBJ1-6,17,once,TRBV7-9,.
CAWGLGAGEYEQYF,TGTGCCTGGGGTTTAGGGGCTGGAGAGTACGAGCAGTACTTC,TRBJ2-7,14,.,TRBV30,.
CASSPIGLAGRSYEQYF,TGTGCCAGCAGTCCGATCGGACTAGCGGGACGCTCCTACGAGCAGTACTTC,TRBJ2-7,17,.,TRBV25-1,TRBD2
CASSLVPYPEYF,TGTGCCAGCAGCTTAGTTCCGTATCCGGAGTACTTC,TRBJ2-7,12,few,TRBV7-8,.